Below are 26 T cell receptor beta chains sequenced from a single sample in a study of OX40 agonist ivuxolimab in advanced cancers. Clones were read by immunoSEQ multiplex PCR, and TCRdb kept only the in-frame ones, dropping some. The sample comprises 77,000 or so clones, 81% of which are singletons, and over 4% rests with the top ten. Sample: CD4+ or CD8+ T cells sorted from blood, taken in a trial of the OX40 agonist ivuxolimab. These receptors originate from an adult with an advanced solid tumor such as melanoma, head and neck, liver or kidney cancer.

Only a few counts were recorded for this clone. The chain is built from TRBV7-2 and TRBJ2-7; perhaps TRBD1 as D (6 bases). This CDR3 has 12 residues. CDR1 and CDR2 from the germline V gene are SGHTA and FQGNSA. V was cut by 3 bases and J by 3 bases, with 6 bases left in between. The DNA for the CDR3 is TGTGCCAGCAGCTTGACAGGCTACGAGCAGTACTTC. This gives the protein CASSLTGYEQYF.

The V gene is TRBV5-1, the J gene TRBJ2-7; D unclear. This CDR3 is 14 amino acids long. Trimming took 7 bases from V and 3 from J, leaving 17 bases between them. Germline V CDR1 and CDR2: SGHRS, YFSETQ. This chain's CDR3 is CASHVSPQNYEQYF. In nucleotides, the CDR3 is TGCGCCAGCCACGTTTCGCCGCAAAACTACGAGCAGTACTTC.

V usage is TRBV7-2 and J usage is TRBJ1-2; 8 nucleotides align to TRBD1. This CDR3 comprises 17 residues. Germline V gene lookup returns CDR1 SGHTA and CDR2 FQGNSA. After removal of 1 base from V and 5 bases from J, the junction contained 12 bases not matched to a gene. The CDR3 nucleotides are TGTGCCAGCAGCTTAGGAGGGACAGGCTGGGTTAGGTATGGCTACACCTTC. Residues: CASSLGGTGWVRYGYTF.

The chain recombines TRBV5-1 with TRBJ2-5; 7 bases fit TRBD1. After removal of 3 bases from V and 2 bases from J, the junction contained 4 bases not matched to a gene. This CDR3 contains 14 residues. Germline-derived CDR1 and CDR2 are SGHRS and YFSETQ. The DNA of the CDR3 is TGCGCCAGCAGCTGGGGGACAGAACAAGAGACCCAGTACTTC. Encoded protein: CASSWGTEQETQYF.

The CDR3 region is CASFGQGHYGYTF. CDR3 in DNA: TGTGCCAGCTTTGGCCAGGGCCACTATGGCTACACCTTC. The J gene is TRBJ1-2, the V gene TRBV5-6; D may be TRBD1 (5 bases). Germline loops: CDR1 SGHDT, CDR2 YYEEEE. CDR3 length equals 13 residues. V lost 7 bases to trimming and J lost 3 bases, with 13 bases between them.

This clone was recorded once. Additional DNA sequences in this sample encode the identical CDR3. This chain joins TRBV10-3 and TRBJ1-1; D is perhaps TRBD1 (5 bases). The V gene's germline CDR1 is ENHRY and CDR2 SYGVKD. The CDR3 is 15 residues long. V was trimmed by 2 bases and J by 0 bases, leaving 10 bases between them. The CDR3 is CAISESGTVNTEAFF. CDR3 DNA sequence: TGTGCCATCAGTGAGAGCGGGACGGTGAACACTGAAGCTTTCTTT.

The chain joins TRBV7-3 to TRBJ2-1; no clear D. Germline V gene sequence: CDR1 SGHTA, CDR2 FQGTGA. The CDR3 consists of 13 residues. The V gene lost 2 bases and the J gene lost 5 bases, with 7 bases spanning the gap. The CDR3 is CASSLGPNNEQFF. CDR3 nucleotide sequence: TGTGCCAGCAGCTTAGGCCCAAACAATGAGCAGTTCTTC.

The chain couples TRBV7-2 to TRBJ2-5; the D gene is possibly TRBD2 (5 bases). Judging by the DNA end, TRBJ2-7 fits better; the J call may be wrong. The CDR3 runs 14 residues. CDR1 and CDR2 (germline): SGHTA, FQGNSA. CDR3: CASSRTAIGYEQYF. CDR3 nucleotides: TGTGCCAGCAGCCGGACTGCAATCGGTTACGAGCAGTACTTC.

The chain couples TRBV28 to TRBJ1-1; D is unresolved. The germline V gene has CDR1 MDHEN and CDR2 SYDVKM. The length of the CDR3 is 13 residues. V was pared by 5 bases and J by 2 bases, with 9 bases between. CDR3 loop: CASSITQNTEAFF. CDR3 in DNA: TGTGCCAGCAGTATCACACAAAACACTGAAGCTTTCTTT.

The CDR3 DNA reads TGCGCCAGCAGCTTGTCTGGGTCTCAGCCCCAGCATTTT. This encodes CASSLSGSQPQHF. This chain connects TRBV5-1 to TRBJ1-5; no clear D. There are 13 residues in the CDR3. Germline V gene lookup returns CDR1 SGHRS and CDR2 YFSETQ. V was trimmed by 1 base and J by 6 bases, leaving 8 bases between them.

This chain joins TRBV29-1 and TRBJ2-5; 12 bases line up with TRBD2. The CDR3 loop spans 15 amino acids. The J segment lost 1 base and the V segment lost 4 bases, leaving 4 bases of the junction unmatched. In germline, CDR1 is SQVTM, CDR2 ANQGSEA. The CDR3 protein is CSVASGGGLQETQYF. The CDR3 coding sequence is TGCAGCGTTGCTAGCGGGGGGGGTCTCCAAGAGACCCAGTACTTC.

The DNA of the CDR3 is TGTGCCAGCAGCTTCGGGGTTAACTATGGCTACACCTTC. It yields the protein CASSFGVNYGYTF. This chain uses TRBV7-9 with TRBJ1-2; the D is unclear. There are 13 residues in the CDR3. V was cut by 3 bases and J by 1 base, with 6 bases left in between. CDR1 SEHNR and CDR2 FQNEAQ come from the germline V gene (reference sequence).

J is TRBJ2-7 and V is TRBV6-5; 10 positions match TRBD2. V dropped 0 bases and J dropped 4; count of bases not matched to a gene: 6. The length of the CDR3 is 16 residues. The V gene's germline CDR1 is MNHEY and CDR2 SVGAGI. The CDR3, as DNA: TGTGCCAGCAGTTACTCAGGGACTAGCGCCCAATACGAGCAGTACTTC. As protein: CASSYSGTSAQYEQYF.

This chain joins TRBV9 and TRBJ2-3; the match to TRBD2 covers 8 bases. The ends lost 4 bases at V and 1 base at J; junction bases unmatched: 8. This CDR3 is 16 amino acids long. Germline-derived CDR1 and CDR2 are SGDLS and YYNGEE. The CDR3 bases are TGTGCCAGCAGCCCTCACCGGGGGGGCGGCACAGATACGCAGTATTTT. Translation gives CASSPHRGGGTDTQYF.

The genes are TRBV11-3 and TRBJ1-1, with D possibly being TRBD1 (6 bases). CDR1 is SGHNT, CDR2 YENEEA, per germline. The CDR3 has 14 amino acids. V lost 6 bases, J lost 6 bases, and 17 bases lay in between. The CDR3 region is CASSLPIGGAEAFF. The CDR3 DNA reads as TGTGCCAGCAGTTTGCCTATAGGGGGGGCTGAAGCTTTCTTT.

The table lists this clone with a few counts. The DNA for the CDR3 is TGTGCCAGCAGCAACCCCTATGGCTACACCTTC. It specifies CASSNPYGYTF. The chain uses TRBV7-9 and TRBJ1-2; the D is unclear. The CDR3 totals 11 residues. Germline V CDR1 and CDR2: SEHNR, FQNEAQ (reference sequence). The V end lost 5 bases, the J end lost 4 bases, and 5 bases lay between the germline ends.

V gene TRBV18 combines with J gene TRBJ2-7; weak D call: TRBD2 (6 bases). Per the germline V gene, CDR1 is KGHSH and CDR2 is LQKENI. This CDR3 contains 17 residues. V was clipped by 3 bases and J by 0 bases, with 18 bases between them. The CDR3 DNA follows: TGTGCCAGCTCACCCAGGGCGAGCGGGTCAAGCTCCTACGAGCAGTACTTC. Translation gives CASSPRASGSSSYEQYF.

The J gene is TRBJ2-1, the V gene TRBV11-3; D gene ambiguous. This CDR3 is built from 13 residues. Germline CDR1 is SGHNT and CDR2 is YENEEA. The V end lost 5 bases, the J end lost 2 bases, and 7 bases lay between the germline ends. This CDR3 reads CASSPSAYNEQFF. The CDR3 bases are TGTGCCAGCAGCCCGTCGGCCTACAATGAGCAGTTCTTC.

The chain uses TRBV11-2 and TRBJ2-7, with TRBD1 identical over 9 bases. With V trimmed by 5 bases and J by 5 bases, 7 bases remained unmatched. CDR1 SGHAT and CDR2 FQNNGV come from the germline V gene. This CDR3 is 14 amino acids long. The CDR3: CASSTRTGEDEQYF. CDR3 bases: TGTGCCAGCAGCACCAGGACAGGGGAGGACGAGCAGTACTTC. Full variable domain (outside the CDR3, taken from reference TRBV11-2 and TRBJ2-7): EAGVAQSPRYKIIEKRQSVAFWCNPISGHATLYWYQQILGQGPKLLIQFQNNGVVDDSQLPKDRFSAERLKGVDSTLKIQPAKLEDSAVYLCASSTRTGEDEQYFGPGTRLTVT.

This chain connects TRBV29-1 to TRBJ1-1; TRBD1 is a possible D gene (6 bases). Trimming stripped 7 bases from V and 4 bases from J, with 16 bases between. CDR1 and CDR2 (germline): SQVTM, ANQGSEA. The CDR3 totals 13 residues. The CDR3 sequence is CSAGTSQLTEAFF. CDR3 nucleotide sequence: TGCAGCGCAGGGACATCTCAACTCACTGAAGCTTTCTTT.

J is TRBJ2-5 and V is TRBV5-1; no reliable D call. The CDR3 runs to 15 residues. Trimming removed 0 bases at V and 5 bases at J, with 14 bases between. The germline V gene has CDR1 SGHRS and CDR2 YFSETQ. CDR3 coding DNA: TGCGCCAGCAGCTTGGTACCTGGGCCAGAGGAGACCCAGTACTTC. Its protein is CASSLVPGPEETQYF.

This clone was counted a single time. The CDR3 nucleotides are TGTGCCAGCAGCGTATACAGGGGTCTTGTCTCCGGGGAGCTGTTTTTT. Translating it yields CASSVYRGLVSGELFF. The V gene is TRBV5-8, the J gene TRBJ2-2; TRBD1 agrees at 7 bases. The CDR3 length is 16 residues. J was trimmed by 6 bases and V by 4 bases; bases with no gene match: 12. Germline CDR1 SGHTS, CDR2 YDEGEE.

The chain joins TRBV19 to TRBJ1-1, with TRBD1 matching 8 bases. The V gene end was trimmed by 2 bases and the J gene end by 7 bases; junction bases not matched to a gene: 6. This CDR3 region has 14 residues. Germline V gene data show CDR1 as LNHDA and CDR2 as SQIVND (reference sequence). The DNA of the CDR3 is TGTGCCAGTAGTATATGGACAGGGAGGGATGAAGCTTTCTTT. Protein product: CASSIWTGRDEAFF.

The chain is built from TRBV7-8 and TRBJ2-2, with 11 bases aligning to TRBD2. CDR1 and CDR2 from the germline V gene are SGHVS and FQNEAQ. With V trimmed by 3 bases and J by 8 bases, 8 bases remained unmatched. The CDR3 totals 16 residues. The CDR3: CASSFQLAGAGGELFF. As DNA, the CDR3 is TGTGCCAGCAGCTTTCAACTAGCGGGGGCGGGAGGGGAGCTGTTTTTT.

CDR3 sequence (DNA): TGTGCCACGGGAGGGGGACAGGGGGGCACTGAAGCTTTCTTT. It specifies CATGGGQGGTEAFF. This sequence joins TRBV18 and TRBJ1-1; 11 nucleotides match TRBD1. Germline lookup yields CDR1 KGHSH and CDR2 LQKENI. Unmatched junction bases numbered 8, after V lost 10 bases and J lost 4 bases. This CDR3 is built from 14 residues. The whole variable domain, remainder taken from reference TRBV18 and TRBJ1-1, is NAGVMQNPRHLVRRRGQEARLRCSPMKGHSHVYWYRQLPEEGLKFMVYLQKENIIDESGMPKERFSAEFPKEGPSILRIQQVVRGDSAAYFCATGGGQGGTEAFFGQGTRLTVV.

The DNA of the CDR3 is TGCAGCGTTTCGGGACAGGGGCTCTACGAGCAGTACTTC. This gives the protein CSVSGQGLYEQYF. The chain is built from TRBV29-1 and TRBJ2-7; TRBD1 agrees at 10 bases. Germline-derived CDR1 and CDR2 are SQVTM and ANQGSEA. The CDR3 sequence is 13 residues long. Germline trimming cut 5 bases from V and 3 bases from J; bases unmatched to any gene: 4.